Described below is a single T cell receptor (beta chain) sequence and its context. Its specificity is unknown. Unrecorded immune exposure was likely among donors, who were nominally healthy when sampled. CDR1 SEHNR and CDR2 FQNEAQ come from the germline V gene (reference sequence). The length of the CDR3 is 16 residues. The data belong to a study of cytomegalovirus exposure and HLA in healthy donors. General study findings and limits: It was taken for granted in presence/absence analyses that sequencing depth across donors was roughly uniform. Researchers counted approximately 160 TCR beta chains as cytomegalovirus-associated. Many donors carried some public TCRs, although rarity characterized most TCR sequences.

The PCR employed 60 Vbeta primers together with 13 Jbeta primers. The method was immunoSEQ multiplex PCR; TCRdb's version includes in-frame clones alone and lacks a portion of them. The sample includes approximately 260,000 clones, about 93% of them seen just once. This rearrangement joins TRBV7-9 to TRBJ2-5, with 8 bases lining up with TRBD2. Sequencing was performed on PBMCs. The clonotype was recovered from a girl aged 2 to 9 in good health and CMV-seronegative. CDR3 DNA: TGTTCCTCACTACCAGCGCTAGCGGGTAAAAAAGAGACCCAGTACTTC. Protein product: CSSLPALAGKKETQYF. Full variable domain (rest looked up from reference TRBV7-9 and TRBJ2-5): DTGVSQNPRHKITKRGQNVTFRCDPISEHNRLYWYRQTLGQGPEFLTYFQNEAQLEKSRLLSDRFSAERPKGSFSTLEIQRTEQGDSAMYLCSSLPALAGKKETQYFGPGTRLLVL.